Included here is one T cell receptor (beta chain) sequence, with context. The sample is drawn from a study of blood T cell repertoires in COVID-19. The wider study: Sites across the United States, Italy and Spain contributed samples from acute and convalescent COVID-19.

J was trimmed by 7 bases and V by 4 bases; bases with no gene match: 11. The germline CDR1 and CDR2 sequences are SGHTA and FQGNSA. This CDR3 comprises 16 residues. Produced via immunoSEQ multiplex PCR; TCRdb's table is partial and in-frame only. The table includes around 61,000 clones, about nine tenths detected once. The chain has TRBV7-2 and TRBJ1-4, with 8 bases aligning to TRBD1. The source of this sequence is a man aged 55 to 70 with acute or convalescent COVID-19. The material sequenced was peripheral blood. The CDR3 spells CASSYRWTGRGEKLFF. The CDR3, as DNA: TGTGCCAGCAGCTATAGATGGACAGGGAGAGGTGAAAAACTGTTTTTT.